This T cell receptor (beta chain) was sequenced for a study of blood T cell repertoires in COVID-19. Study information: From T cells, B-cell-depleted T cells, or PBMCs came the material, which was cDNA or gDNA.

This CDR3 region has 15 residues. Per germline, CDR1 LGHDT and CDR2 YNNKEL (reference sequence). V gave up 0 bases and J gave up 6 bases, with 9 bases separating them. Clones were sequenced by immunoSEQ multiplex PCR, and TCRdb holds only the in-frame ones, with some missing. The table has about 59,000 clones, over 75% seen once. The rearrangement links TRBV3-1 (or the pseudogene TRBV3-2) to TRBJ1-6; D gene ambiguous. The sample taken for sequencing was peripheral blood. The clonotype comes from a man of 80 years or more in a cohort sampled during active COVID-19. CDR3 sequence (DNA): TGTGCCAGCAGCCAAGAATTCTCCCGTAATTCACCCCTCCACTTT. This codes for CASSQEFSRNSPLHF.